This TCR beta chain emerged from a study of T cells after yellow fever vaccination. Using its own MiXCR run on the 5' RACE reads, TCRdb lists one record per CDR3 protein. This table holds about 330,000 distinct CDR3 sequences, about 4% found once. V was pared by 2 bases and J by 5 bases, with 12 bases between. The CDR3 has 14 residues. Germline values: CDR1 KGHSH, CDR2 LQKENI. This clonotype was counted a few times. The clonotype originates from a man between 18 and 29 years old who received the YFV17D yellow fever vaccine. The source was PBMCs, collected 5 days after the yellow fever booster vaccination. V and J are TRBV18 and TRBJ2-5; D is possibly TRBD2 (5 bases). This chain's CDR3 is CASSPGAARETQYF. DNA for the CDR3: TGTGCCAGCTCACCAGGAGCGGCGAGGGAGACCCAGTACTTC.